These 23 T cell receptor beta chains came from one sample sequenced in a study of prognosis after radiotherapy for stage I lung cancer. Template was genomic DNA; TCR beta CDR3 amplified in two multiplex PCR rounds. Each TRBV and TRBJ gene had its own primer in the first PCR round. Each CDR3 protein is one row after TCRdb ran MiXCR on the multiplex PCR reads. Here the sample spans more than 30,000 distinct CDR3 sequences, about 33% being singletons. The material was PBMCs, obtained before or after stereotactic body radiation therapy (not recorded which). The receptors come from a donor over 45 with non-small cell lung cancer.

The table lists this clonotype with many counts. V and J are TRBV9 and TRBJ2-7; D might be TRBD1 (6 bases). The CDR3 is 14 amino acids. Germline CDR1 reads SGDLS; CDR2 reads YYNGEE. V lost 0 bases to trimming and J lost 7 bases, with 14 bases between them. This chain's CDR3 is CASSVALQGGEQYF. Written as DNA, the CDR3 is TGTGCCAGCAGCGTAGCTCTACAGGGTGGGGAGCAGTACTTC. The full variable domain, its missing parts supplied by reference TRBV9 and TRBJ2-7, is DSGVTQTPKHLITATGQRVTLRCSPRSGDLSVYWYQQSLDQGLQFLIQYYNGEERAKGNILERFSAQQFPDLHSELNLSSLELGDSALYFCASSVALQGGEQYFGPGTRLTVT.

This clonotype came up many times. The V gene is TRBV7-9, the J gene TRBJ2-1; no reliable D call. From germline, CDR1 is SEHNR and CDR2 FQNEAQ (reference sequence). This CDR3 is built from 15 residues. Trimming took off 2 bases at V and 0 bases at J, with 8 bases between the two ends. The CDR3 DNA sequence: TGTGCCAGCAGCTTAAGGCCGGACTCCTACAATGAGCAGTTCTTC. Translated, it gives CASSLRPDSYNEQFF.

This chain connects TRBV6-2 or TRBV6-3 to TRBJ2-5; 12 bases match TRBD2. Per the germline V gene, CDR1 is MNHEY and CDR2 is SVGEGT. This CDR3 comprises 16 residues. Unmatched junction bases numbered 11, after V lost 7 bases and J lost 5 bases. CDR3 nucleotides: TGTGCCAGCACCCCGACTAGCGGGAGTTTCAGGGAGACCCAGTACTTC. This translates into CASTPTSGSFRETQYF.

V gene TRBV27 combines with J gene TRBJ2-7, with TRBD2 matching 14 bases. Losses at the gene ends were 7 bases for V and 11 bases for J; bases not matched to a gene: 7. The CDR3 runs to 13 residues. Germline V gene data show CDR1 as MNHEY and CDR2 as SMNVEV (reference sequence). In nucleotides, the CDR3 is TGTGCCAGCACCGGACTAGCGGGAGGTGTTGAGTACTTC. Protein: CASTGLAGGVEYF.

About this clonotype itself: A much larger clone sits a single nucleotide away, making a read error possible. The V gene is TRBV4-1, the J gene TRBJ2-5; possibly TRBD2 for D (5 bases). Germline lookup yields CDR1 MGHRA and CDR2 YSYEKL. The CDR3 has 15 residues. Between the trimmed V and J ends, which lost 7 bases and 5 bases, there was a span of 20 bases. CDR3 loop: CASTDLGRVGETQYF. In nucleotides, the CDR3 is TGCGCCAGCACAGACTTAGGGCGGGTTGGGGAGACCCAGTACTTC.

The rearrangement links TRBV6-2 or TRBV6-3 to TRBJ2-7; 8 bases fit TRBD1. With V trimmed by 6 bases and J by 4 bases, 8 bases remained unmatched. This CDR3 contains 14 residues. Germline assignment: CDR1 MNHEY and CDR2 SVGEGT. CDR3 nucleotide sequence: TGTGCCAGCAGCGTGGGGACAGGAAATTACGAGCAGTACGTC. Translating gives CASSVGTGNYEQYV.

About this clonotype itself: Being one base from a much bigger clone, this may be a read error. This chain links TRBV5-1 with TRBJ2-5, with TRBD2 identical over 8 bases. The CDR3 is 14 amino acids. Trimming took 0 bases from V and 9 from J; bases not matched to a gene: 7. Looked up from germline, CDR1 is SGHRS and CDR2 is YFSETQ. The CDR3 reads CASSLELAVNAQYF. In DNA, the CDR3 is TGCGCCAGCAGCTTGGAACTAGCGGTAAATGCCCAGTACTTC.

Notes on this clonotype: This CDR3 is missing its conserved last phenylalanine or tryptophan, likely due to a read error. CDR3 loop: CASSSPGLANKQFL. The DNA for the CDR3 is TGTGCCAGCAGCAGCCCGGGACTAGCTAATAAGCAGTTCTTA. The chain links TRBV7-3 to TRBJ2-1; TRBD2 aligns across 9 bases. Germline V gives CDR1 SGHTA, CDR2 FQGTGA. With V trimmed by 5 bases and J by 11 bases, 10 bases remained unmatched. The length of the CDR3 is 14 residues.

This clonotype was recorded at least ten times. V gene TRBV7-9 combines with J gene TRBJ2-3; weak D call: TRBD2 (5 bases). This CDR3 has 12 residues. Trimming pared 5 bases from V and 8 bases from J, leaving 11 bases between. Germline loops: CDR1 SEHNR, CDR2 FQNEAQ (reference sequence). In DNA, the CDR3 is TGTGCCAGCAGCAAACTAGAAGGTACGCAGTATTTT. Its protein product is CASSKLEGTQYF. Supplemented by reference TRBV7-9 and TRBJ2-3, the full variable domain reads DTGVSQNPRHKITKRGQNVTFRCDPISEHNRLYWYRQTLGQGPEFLTYFQNEAQLEKSRLLSDRFSAERPKGSFSTLEIQRTEQGDSAMYLCASSKLEGTQYFGPGTRLTVL.

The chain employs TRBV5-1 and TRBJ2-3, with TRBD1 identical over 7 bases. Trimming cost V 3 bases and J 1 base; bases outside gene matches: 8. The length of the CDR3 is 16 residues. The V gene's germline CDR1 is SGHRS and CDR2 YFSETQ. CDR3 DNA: TGCGCCAGCAGCTCTCACCGGGACAGCCGCACAGATACGCAGTATTTT. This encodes CASSSHRDSRTDTQYF.

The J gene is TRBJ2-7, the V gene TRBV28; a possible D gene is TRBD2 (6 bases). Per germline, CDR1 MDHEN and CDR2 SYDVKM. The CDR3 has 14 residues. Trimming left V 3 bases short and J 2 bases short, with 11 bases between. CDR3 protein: CASSFTSRTYEQYF. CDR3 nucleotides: TGTGCCAGCAGTTTCACTAGCAGAACCTACGAGCAGTACTTC.

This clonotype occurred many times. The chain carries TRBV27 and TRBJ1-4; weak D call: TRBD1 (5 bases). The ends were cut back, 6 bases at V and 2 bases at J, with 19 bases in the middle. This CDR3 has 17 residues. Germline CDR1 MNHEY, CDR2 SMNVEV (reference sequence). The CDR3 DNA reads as TGTGCCAGCAGCCGGGGGGATTTCCTTGGGACTAATGAAAAACTGTTTTTT. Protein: CASSRGDFLGTNEKLFF.

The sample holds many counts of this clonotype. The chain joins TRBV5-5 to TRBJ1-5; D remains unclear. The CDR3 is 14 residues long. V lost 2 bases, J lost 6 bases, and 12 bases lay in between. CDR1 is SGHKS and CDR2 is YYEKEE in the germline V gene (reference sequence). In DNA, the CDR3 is TGTGCCAGCAGCTTCGGCTGGGTCGCTCAGCCCCAGCATTTT. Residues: CASSFGWVAQPQHF.

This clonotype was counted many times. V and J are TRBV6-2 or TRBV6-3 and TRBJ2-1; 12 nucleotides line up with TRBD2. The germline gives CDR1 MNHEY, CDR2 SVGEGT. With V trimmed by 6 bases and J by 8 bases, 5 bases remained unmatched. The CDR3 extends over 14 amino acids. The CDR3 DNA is TGTGCCAGCAGGCGACTAGCGGGAGACTATGAGCAGTTCTTC. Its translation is CASRRLAGDYEQFF.

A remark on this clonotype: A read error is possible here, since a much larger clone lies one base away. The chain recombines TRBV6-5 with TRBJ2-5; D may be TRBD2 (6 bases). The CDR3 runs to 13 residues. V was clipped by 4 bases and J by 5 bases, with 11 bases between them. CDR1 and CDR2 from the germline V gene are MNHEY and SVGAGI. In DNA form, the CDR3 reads TGTGCCAGCAGTTTAGCGGTATTTGAGACCCAGTACTTC. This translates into CASSLAVFETQYF.

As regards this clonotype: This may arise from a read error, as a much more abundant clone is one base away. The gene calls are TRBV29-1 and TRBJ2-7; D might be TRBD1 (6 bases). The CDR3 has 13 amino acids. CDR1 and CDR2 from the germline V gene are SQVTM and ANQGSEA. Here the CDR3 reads CIVAGDLSYEQYF. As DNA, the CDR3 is TGCATCGTTGCAGGGGACCTCTCCTACGAGCAGTACTTC.

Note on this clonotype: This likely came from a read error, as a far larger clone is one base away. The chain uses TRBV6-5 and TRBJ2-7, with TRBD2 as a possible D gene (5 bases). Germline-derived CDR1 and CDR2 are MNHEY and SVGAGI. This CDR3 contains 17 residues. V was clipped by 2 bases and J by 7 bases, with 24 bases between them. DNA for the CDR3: TGTGCCAGCAGTTACCCTCCCTTCGCGGGCCTCAACAATGAGCAGTACTTC. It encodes CASSYPPFAGLNNEQYF.

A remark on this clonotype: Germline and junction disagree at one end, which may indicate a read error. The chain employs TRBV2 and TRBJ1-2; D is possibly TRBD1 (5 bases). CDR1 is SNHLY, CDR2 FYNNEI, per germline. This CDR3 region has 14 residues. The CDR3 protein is CASRAPGLGYVYTF. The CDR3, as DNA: TGTGCCAGCAGGGCCCCGGGACTTGGTTATGTCTACACCTTC.

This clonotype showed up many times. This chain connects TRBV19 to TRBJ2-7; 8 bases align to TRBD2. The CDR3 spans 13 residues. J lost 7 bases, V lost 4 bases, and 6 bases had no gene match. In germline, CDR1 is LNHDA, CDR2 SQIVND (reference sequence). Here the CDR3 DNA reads TGTGCCAGTAGTAAGACTAGCGCTCAGGAGCAGTACTTC. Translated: CASSKTSAQEQYF.

The CDR3 region is CASSNFGTNGGELFF. CDR3 coding DNA: TGCGCCAGCAGTAATTTCGGAACAAACGGCGGGGAGCTGTTTTTT. This rearrangement joins TRBV10-1 to TRBJ2-2; D is undetermined. Per germline, CDR1 WNHNN and CDR2 SYGVQD (reference sequence). V gave up 5 bases and J gave up 7 bases, with 17 bases separating them. The CDR3 runs 15 residues.

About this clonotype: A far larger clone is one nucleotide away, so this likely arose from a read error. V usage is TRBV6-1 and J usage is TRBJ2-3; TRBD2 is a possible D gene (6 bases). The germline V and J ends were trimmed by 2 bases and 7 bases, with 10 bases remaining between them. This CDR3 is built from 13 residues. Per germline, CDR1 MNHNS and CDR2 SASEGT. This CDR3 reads CASSEFAGYTQYF. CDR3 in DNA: TGTGCCAGCAGTGAATTTGCGGGGTATACGCAGTATTTT.

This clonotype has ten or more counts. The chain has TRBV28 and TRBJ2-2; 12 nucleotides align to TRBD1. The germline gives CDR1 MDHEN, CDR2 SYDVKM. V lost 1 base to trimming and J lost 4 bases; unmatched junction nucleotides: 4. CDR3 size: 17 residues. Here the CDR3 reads CASSLLGTGGVTGELFF. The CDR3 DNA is TGTGCCAGCAGTTTATTAGGGACAGGGGGCGTCACCGGGGAGCTGTTTTTT.

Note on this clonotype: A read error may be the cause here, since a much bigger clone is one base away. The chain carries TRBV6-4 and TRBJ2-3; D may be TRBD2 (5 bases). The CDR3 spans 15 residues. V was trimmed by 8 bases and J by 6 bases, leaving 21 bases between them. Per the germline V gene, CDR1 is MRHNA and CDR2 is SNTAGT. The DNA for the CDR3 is TGTGCCAGCGCAGAGCGGCCAGTATTCCCGGATACGCAGTATTTT. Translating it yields CASAERPVFPDTQYF.